This passage covers 9 T cell receptor beta chains from one sample sequenced in a study of spatial heterogeneity in lung cancer. General study results and limits: Mutation counts in tumors were tracked by counts of expanded intratumoral alpha and beta TCRs.

These receptors' targets are unknown. This sample's time point: sample taken at primary tumor resection. Each CDR3 protein is one row after TCRdb ran MiXCR on the 5' RACE reads. In the table there are roughly 1,700 distinct CDR3 sequences, 20% to 25% of which are singletons. The sample in question was lung tumor tissue, obtained at surgery. The receptors were sampled from a male donor with early-stage non-small cell lung cancer.

Details on this clonotype: As an off-target read in a library built for alpha chains, this beta chain has a frequency of little significance. The chain carries TRBV5-4 and TRBJ2-1, with D tentatively TRBD1 or TRBD2 (5 bases each). The CDR3 has 11 residues. Germline CDR1 reads SGHNT; CDR2 reads YYREEE (reference sequence). V was trimmed by 4 bases and J by 14 bases, leaving 13 bases between them. The DNA of the CDR3 is TGTGCCAGCAGCCGAGGGGCCGAGAAGTTCTTC. Translation gives CASSRGAEKFF.

The sample holds a few counts of this clonotype. A library prepared for alpha chains yielded this beta chain as an off-target read; its size is of little meaning. CDR3 DNA: TGTGCCAGCAGCCTCGGGACGAAAGAGACCCAGTACTTC. Translating gives CASSLGTKETQYF. This chain joins TRBV5-6 and TRBJ2-5; D assignment may be TRBD1 or TRBD2 (5 bases each). The CDR3 is made up of 13 amino acids. V lost 4 bases, J lost 3 bases, and 10 bases lay in between. Germline CDR1 is SGHDT and CDR2 is YYEEEE.

In its sample, this clonotype ranks as medium-sized. This beta chain is a stray sequence in a library constructed for alpha chains; its clone size is not meaningful. The chain links TRBV27 to TRBJ2-3, with D perhaps TRBD2 (7 bases). From germline, CDR1 is MNHEY and CDR2 SMNVEV (reference sequence). The CDR3 is 14 amino acids. V was clipped by 6 bases and J by 2 bases, with 12 bases between them. The CDR3 loop reads CASRSRGATDTQYF. The CDR3 nucleotides are TGTGCCAGCAGATCCCGGGGGGCCACAGATACGCAGTATTTT.

Relative to its sample, this clonotype is medium-sized. This beta chain slipped into a library made for alpha chains as a stray read, so its size is not meaningful. The chain uses TRBV5-6 and TRBJ1-3, with D perhaps TRBD1 (5 bases). The CDR3 covers 15 residues. CDR1 and CDR2 from the germline V gene are SGHDT and YYEEEE. Trimming left V 0 bases short and J 0 bases short, with 7 bases between. CDR3 in amino acids: CASSLGQISGNTIYF. The CDR3 DNA sequence: TGTGCCAGCAGCTTGGGACAGATCTCTGGAAACACCATATATTTT.

Judged by abundance, this clonotype is medium-sized. This beta chain is a stray sequence in a library constructed for alpha chains; its clone size is not meaningful. The chain carries TRBV29-1 and TRBJ2-1; D gene ambiguous. The CDR3 sequence is 12 residues long. Germline V gene data show CDR1 as SQVTM and CDR2 as ANQGSEA. Deletions cut 3 bases from V and 6 bases from J, with 9 bases between. CDR3 sequence (DNA): TGCAGCGTTGATGGCGCAGTCAATGAGCAGTTCTTC. Residues: CSVDGAVNEQFF.

Within the sample, this clonotype is medium-sized (0.01 to 0.1%). A library prepared for alpha chains yielded this beta chain as an off-target read; its size is of little meaning. J is TRBJ1-2 and V is TRBV19; a weak D match, TRBD1 (6 bases). CDR1 and CDR2 (germline): LNHDA, SQIVND (reference sequence). The ends were cut back, 3 bases at V and 4 bases at J, with 12 bases in the middle. The CDR3 runs 14 residues. The CDR3 DNA follows: TGTGCCAGTAGTATCAACAGGGAGGTCTATGGCTACACCTTC. Protein sequence: CASSINREVYGYTF.

This clonotype is deemed medium-sized. This beta chain is an unintended read in a library built for alpha chains; its size means little. This chain joins TRBV7-2 and TRBJ2-1; D not resolved. Trimming pared 6 bases from V and 7 bases from J, leaving 16 bases between. This CDR3 is built from 14 residues. In germline, CDR1 is SGHTA, CDR2 FQGNSA. CDR3 sequence (DNA): TGTGCCAGCAGTTTATACGCAGTAGGGAATGAGCAGTTCTTC. As protein: CASSLYAVGNEQFF.

By sample share, this clonotype is medium-sized. A library made for alpha chains picked up this beta chain off target, so its size means little. The chain uses TRBV9 and TRBJ2-5; tentative D call: TRBD2 (5 bases). The CDR3 runs to 15 residues. Trimming left V 0 bases short and J 5 bases short, with 14 bases between. Germline V CDR1 and CDR2: SGDLS, YYNGEE. The CDR3 DNA reads TGTGCCAGCAGCGTAGTATCGGGGTTCGGGGAGACCCAGTACTTC. This gives the protein CASSVVSGFGETQYF.

In its sample, this clonotype ranks as large. This beta chain turned up in a library designed for alpha chains; as an off-target read, its abundance says little. This rearrangement joins TRBV6-6 to TRBJ1-6; D remains ambiguous. Trimming took off 7 bases at V and 8 bases at J, with 9 bases between the two ends. This CDR3 region has 12 residues. Germline V gene lookup returns CDR1 MNHNY and CDR2 SVGAGI (reference sequence). CDR3 sequence: CASTFGDSPLHF. For the CDR3, the DNA is TGTGCCAGCACGTTCGGGGATTCACCCCTCCACTTT.